Below are 10 T cell receptor beta chains sequenced from a single sample in a study of breast tumors, draining lymph nodes, adjacent tissues. Breast cancer patients provided tissue from their axillary draining lymph nodes. TCRdb reprocessed the multiplex PCR reads via MiXCR and lists one record per CDR3 protein. The sample shows about 230,000 distinct CDR3 sequences, approximately 29% of them seen only once. The sequencing sample was made of axillary lymph node tissue. Receptors originate from a female donor with breast cancer. Some clones in this sample may be carry-over from other donors' samples.

This chain connects TRBV5-5 to TRBJ1-1, with D possibly TRBD1 on 5 matching bases. Deletions cut 5 bases from V and 3 bases from J, with 8 bases between. This CDR3 has 12 amino acids. Germline CDR1 is SGHKS and CDR2 is YYEKEE (reference sequence). The chain's CDR3 is CASRDSYTEAFF. The CDR3 bases are TGTGCCAGCAGAGACAGTTACACTGAAGCTTTCTTT. The variable domain in full, with the rest retrieved from reference TRBV5-5 and TRBJ1-1, is DAGVTQSPTHLIKTRGQQVTLRCSPISGHKSVSWYQQVLGQGPQFIFQYYEKEERGRGNFPDRFSARQFPNYSSELNVNALLLGDSALYLCASRDSYTEAFFGQGTRLTVV.

The chain employs TRBV12-3 or TRBV12-4 and TRBJ2-6; 7 bases agree with TRBD1. This CDR3 comprises 17 residues. The ends lost 6 bases at V and 2 bases at J; junction bases unmatched: 10. CDR3 region: CASSQASQGAGANVLTF. The CDR3 nucleotides are TGTGCCAGCAGCCAAGCCTCTCAGGGGGCTGGGGCCAACGTCCTGACTTTC.

At least ten counts were recorded for this clonotype. V is TRBV7-9 and J is TRBJ1-6; weak D call: TRBD1 (6 bases). Trimming pared 2 bases from V and 7 bases from J, leaving 15 bases between. The CDR3 is 16 residues long. In germline, CDR1 is SEHNR, CDR2 FQNEAQ (reference sequence). The CDR3 reads CASSLLRTAQNSPLHF. The CDR3 DNA reads as TGTGCCAGCAGCTTACTCCGGACAGCTCAAAATTCACCCCTCCACTTT.

The chain links TRBV19 to TRBJ1-6; TRBD1 matches at 10 bases. In germline, CDR1 is LNHDA, CDR2 SQIVND (reference sequence). The CDR3 is made up of 20 amino acids. With 4 bases clipped from V and 1 base from J, the junction kept 13 bases outside the gene matches. The CDR3 DNA is TGTGCCAGTAGTAGCGGGACCGGGACAGGGGCAAATTCCTATAATTCACCCCTCCACTTT. This gives the protein CASSSGTGTGANSYNSPLHF.

In the case of this clonotype: One end of the junction fails to match germline, which may point to a read error. The genes are TRBV25-1 and TRBJ2-1; the D gene is possibly TRBD2 (5 bases). Per germline, CDR1 MGHDK and CDR2 SYGVNS. The CDR3 runs to 16 residues. This CDR3 reads CAGSGLGGGRYNEQFF. The CDR3 nucleotides are TGTGCCGGCAGTGGATTAGGAGGCGGGCGGTACAATGAGCAGTTCTTC.

Regarding this clonotype: A much bigger clone sits one base away, suggesting this may be a read error. The gene calls are TRBV12-3 or TRBV12-4 and TRBJ2-3; TRBD1 is a possible D gene (5 bases). CDR3 length equals 13 residues. The CDR3 loop is CASSWWMTDTQCF. The CDR3 coding sequence is TGTGCCAGCAGTTGGTGGATGACAGATACGCAGTGTTTT.

In this sample, this clonotype turned up many times. The rearrangement uses TRBV7-2 and TRBJ1-1; D ambiguous. The length of the CDR3 is 16 residues. Trimming pared 0 bases from V and 0 bases from J, leaving 11 bases between. Germline assignment: CDR1 SGHTA and CDR2 FQGNSA. The CDR3 protein is CASSLAGLSMNTEAFF. CDR3 nucleotide sequence: TGTGCCAGCAGCTTAGCAGGGCTGAGTATGAACACTGAAGCTTTCTTT.

About this clonotype itself: Possible read error: a much larger clone is one base away. This sequence joins TRBV6-1 and TRBJ2-7, with TRBD2 identical over 11 bases. The junction had 12 bases not matched to a gene; V was cut back by 6 bases and J by 2 bases. Looked up from germline, CDR1 is MNHNS and CDR2 is SASEGT. This CDR3 contains 17 residues. The CDR3 sequence: CASSPNRLAGYAYEQYF. CDR3 in DNA: TGTGCCAGCAGCCCCAACAGACTAGCGGGGTACGCCTACGAGCAGTACTTC.

Details on this clonotype: It is likely a read error, because the conserved phenylalanine at the end of the CDR3 is missing. Because the CDR3's place on the DNA is in doubt, the DNA is left out and the CDR3 is given as listed by TCRdb. The chain couples TRBV29-1 to TRBJ2-2; the listed D gene, TRBD1, was not tested against the DNA. Germline V gene sequence: CDR1 SQVTM, CDR2 ANQGSEA. The length of the CDR3 is 13 amino acids, counting both ends. The CDR3 sequence is CSVYREKNGEPFY.

To note about this clonotype: This may be a read error, as it is one base from a much larger clone. The rearrangement uses TRBV6-5 and TRBJ2-7; D perhaps matches TRBD2 (6 bases). Germline V CDR1 and CDR2: MNHEY, SVGAGI. The CDR3 has 14 amino acids. The CDR3 DNA sequence: TGTGCCGGCAGCTTGTGGGGGGAAGGGTACGAGCAGTACTTC. Its protein product is CAGSLWGEGYEQYF.